The present T cell receptor beta chain was sequenced within a study of cytomegalovirus exposure and HLA in healthy donors. Study-level results: Information on immune exposure was restricted to one variable (CMV serostatus). Further analysis was carried out later, and it showed several of the most significant clusters appearing linked to common viral pathogens. Previous analysis showed most TCR beta V segments were productive about 87% or about 30% of the time.

PCR employed 60 Vbeta and 13 Jbeta primers. Some clones are missing from TCRdb's copy, which holds only in-frame ones; the method was immunoSEQ multiplex PCR. The sample carries roughly 200,000 clones, 70% to 75% recorded once. The CDR3 is 14 amino acids. Germline V gene sequence: CDR1 MNHEY, CDR2 SMNVEV (reference sequence). Trimming left V 5 bases short and J 6 bases short, with 17 bases between. Worth noting for this clone: What it recognizes is unknown.

The chain carries TRBV27 and TRBJ2-7; tentative D call: TRBD2 (5 bases). The clonotype originates from a male donor in good health and CMV-seronegative. Sequencing was performed on PBMCs. The CDR3 protein is CASSPTPGLFEQYF. The CDR3 bases are TGTGCCAGCAGTCCTACCCCGGGGTTGTTCGAGCAGTACTTC.